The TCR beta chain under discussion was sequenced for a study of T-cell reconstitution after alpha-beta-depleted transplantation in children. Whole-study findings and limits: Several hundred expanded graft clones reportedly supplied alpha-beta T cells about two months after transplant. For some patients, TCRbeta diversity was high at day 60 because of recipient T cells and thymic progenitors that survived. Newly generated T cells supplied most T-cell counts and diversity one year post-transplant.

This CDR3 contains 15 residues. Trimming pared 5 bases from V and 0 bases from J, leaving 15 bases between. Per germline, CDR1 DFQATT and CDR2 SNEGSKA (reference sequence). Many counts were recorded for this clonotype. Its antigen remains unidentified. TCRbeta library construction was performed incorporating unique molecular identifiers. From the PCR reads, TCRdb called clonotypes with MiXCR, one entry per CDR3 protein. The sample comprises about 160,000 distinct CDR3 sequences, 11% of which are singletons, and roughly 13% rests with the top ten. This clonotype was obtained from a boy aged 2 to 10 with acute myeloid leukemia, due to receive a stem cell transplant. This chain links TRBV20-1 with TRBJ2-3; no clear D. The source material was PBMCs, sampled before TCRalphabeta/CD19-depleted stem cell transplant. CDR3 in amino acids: CSASSVRSSTDTQYF. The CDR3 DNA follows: TGCAGTGCTTCGAGCGTACGGTCGAGCACAGATACGCAGTATTTT.